The 28 T cell receptor beta chains reported below all come from one sample, sequenced in a study of shared clonotypes between healthy human individuals. The method was immunoSEQ multiplex PCR; TCRdb's version includes in-frame clones alone and lacks a portion of them. The sample holds fewer than 850,000 clones, roughly 70% seen once. The sample taken for sequencing was memory CD4+ T cells sorted from blood. The subset denotes: CD45RA-negative fraction. The origin of the receptors is a woman in her 30s in good health.

The chain combines TRBV19 with TRBJ2-7, with no clear D. V lost 3 bases, J lost 1 base, and 10 bases lay in between. Germline V gene lookup returns CDR1 LNHDA and CDR2 SQIVND (reference sequence). The CDR3 is made up of 14 amino acids. CDR3 loop: CASSIKGTSYEQYF. CDR3 coding DNA: TGTGCCAGTAGTATCAAGGGCACGTCCTACGAGCAGTACTTC.

The chain has TRBV6-1 and TRBJ1-1, with D unresolved. This CDR3 is 15 amino acids long. With 1 base removed from V and 5 bases from J, the gap between germline ends came to 14 bases. In germline, CDR1 is MNHNS, CDR2 SASEGT. CDR3 in DNA: TGTGCCAGCAGTGAAGACTGGGTGAGGGCGACTGAAGCTTTCTTT. Its translation: CASSEDWVRATEAFF.

The chain links TRBV7-5 to TRBJ2-7; the DNA was not used to check the table's D call, TRBD2. TRBV7-5 is described as a pseudogene. This CDR3 comprises 15 residues. CDR3 loop: CASSLFRTDPYEQYF. CDR3 sequence (DNA): TGTGCCAGCAGCTTATTTCGGACTGACCCCTACGAGCAGTACTTC.

This chain joins TRBV11-2 and TRBJ2-5; 10 bases are shared with TRBD1. The DNA end is more similar to TRBJ2-7, so the J call may be wrong. Germline loops: CDR1 SGHAT, CDR2 FQNNGV. CDR3 length equals 15 residues. CDR3 region: CASSSTGTGAYEQYF. DNA for the CDR3: TGTGCCAGCAGCTCAACCGGGACAGGGGCCTACGAGCAGTACTTC.

This clone was seen at least ten times. The chain recombines TRBV10-2 with TRBJ2-5, with 7 nucleotides matching TRBD1. The germline CDR1 and CDR2 sequences are WSHSY and SAAADI. The CDR3 totals 12 residues. Unmatched junction bases numbered 0, after V lost 4 bases and J lost 4 bases. CDR3 sequence (DNA): TGCGCCAGCAGTGGACAGGGAGAGACCCAGTACTTC. The encoded protein is CASSGQGETQYF.

J is TRBJ1-3 and V is TRBV18; 8 positions agree with TRBD1. The germline CDR1 and CDR2 sequences are KGHSH and LQKENI. Trimming removed 6 bases from V and 4 bases from J; junction bases left unmatched: 17. The CDR3 has 18 residues. DNA for the CDR3: TGTGCCAGCTCTCCCGGACAGGGAAGCGGCCCACACGGAAACACCATATATTTT. Amino acids: CASSPGQGSGPHGNTIYF.

The rearrangement uses TRBV19 and TRBJ2-7, with 8 bases aligning to TRBD1. CDR1 LNHDA and CDR2 SQIVND come from the germline V gene (reference sequence). Unmatched junction bases numbered 10, after V lost 3 bases and J lost 6 bases. CDR3 length equals 15 residues. This CDR3 is CASSIYPQGAGEQYF. The CDR3 nucleotides are TGTGCCAGTAGTATTTATCCGCAGGGGGCCGGCGAGCAGTACTTC.

The chain joins TRBV5-1 to TRBJ2-3; 10 positions match TRBD2. Germline V gives CDR1 SGHRS, CDR2 YFSETQ. CDR3 length: 16 amino acids. V dropped 3 bases and J dropped 4; count of bases not matched to a gene: 8. CDR3 DNA sequence: TGCGCCAGCAGCTCCGGGACTAGCGATGCGGCAGATACGCAGTATTTT. Residues: CASSSGTSDAADTQYF. The whole variable domain, filled in from reference TRBV5-1 and TRBJ2-3, reads KAGVTQTPRYLIKTRGQQVTLSCSPISGHRSVSWYQQTPGQGLQFLFEYFSETQRNKGNFPGRFSGRQFSNSRSEMNVSTLELGDSALYLCASSSGTSDAADTQYFGPGTRLTVL.

The genes are TRBV9 and TRBJ2-5, with 7 nucleotides matching TRBD1. CDR1 and CDR2 from the germline V gene are SGDLS and YYNGEE. CDR3 length: 16 amino acids. Losses at the gene ends were 0 bases for V and 4 bases for J; bases not matched to a gene: 9. CDR3 DNA: TGTGCCAGCAGCGTAGGGGCCGGGGCAGGGGGAGAGACCCAGTACTTC. This gives the protein CASSVGAGAGGETQYF.

This chain links TRBV11-1 with TRBJ2-5; TRBD1 agrees at 7 bases. Germline CDR1 SGHAT, CDR2 FQDESV (reference sequence). With 6 bases clipped from V and 2 bases from J, the junction kept 3 bases outside the gene matches. The CDR3 loop spans 13 amino acids. The chain's CDR3 is CASRLQGQETQYF. The DNA of the CDR3 is TGTGCCAGCAGGCTACAGGGGCAAGAGACCCAGTACTTC.

This clone showed up just once. CDR3 residues: CAISPGLDQPQHF. The CDR3 DNA reads as TGTGCCATCAGCCCAGGGTTGGATCAGCCCCAGCATTTT. The V and J genes are TRBV10-3 and TRBJ1-5; TRBD1 is a possible D gene (5 bases). The CDR3 is 13 residues long. The V end lost 6 bases, the J end lost 5 bases, and 11 bases lay between the germline ends. From germline, CDR1 is ENHRY and CDR2 SYGVKD.

V usage is TRBV10-2 and J usage is TRBJ2-1, with a possible D match to TRBD2 (5 bases). Trimming cost V 6 bases and J 7 bases, with 16 bases left between them. The length of the CDR3 is 14 residues. CDR1 and CDR2 (germline): WSHSY, SAAADI. The CDR3, as DNA: TGCGCCAGCAGCCCCTTCGGGAAGCGTAATGAGCAGTTCTTC. Translating it yields CASSPFGKRNEQFF.

The sample holds a few counts of this clone. This sequence joins TRBV19 and TRBJ2-3; 13 bases agree with TRBD2. Germline CDR1 reads LNHDA; CDR2 reads SQIVND (reference sequence). This CDR3 has 19 residues. The junction had 14 bases not matched to a gene; V was cut back by 5 bases and J by 3 bases. CDR3 amino acids: CASSGRLAGGLIGTDTQYF. Written as DNA, the CDR3 is TGTGCCAGTAGTGGGAGACTAGCGGGAGGATTAATCGGGACAGATACGCAGTATTTT.

The chain employs TRBV10-3 and TRBJ1-2; tentative D call: TRBD1 (6 bases). The ends were cut back, 0 bases at V and 8 bases at J, with 13 bases in the middle. Germline V gives CDR1 ENHRY, CDR2 SYGVKD. The CDR3 covers 14 residues. The CDR3 DNA reads as TGTGCCATCAGTGAGTCGACAGGACCCAAGGGCTACACCTTC. Its protein product is CAISESTGPKGYTF.

This clone was observed a few times. The V and J genes are TRBV5-4 and TRBJ2-7; 12 positions match TRBD2. The V segment lost 4 bases and the J segment 4 bases; nucleotides outside the gene matches: 6. The CDR3 spans 15 residues. Germline V gives CDR1 SGHNT, CDR2 YYREEE (reference sequence). The CDR3 is CASSPTGTSGYEQYF. The CDR3 DNA reads TGTGCCAGCAGCCCTACCGGGACTAGCGGGTACGAGCAGTACTTC.

The chain combines TRBV6-5 with TRBJ2-7, with 8 bases matching TRBD2. Per germline, CDR1 MNHEY and CDR2 SVGAGI. V gave up 2 bases and J gave up 3 bases; unmatched junction bases: 6. CDR3 length equals 15 residues. The chain's CDR3 is CASSYGTRGIYEQYF. CDR3 nucleotides: TGTGCCAGCAGTTACGGGACTAGGGGGATCTACGAGCAGTACTTC.

This clone has ten or more counts. This rearrangement joins TRBV7-9 to TRBJ1-2; no reliable D call. The length of the CDR3 is 14 residues. Germline V lookup: CDR1 SEHNR, CDR2 FQNEAQ (reference sequence). The germline V and J ends were trimmed by 1 base and 8 bases, with 14 bases remaining between them. The DNA for the CDR3 is TGTGCCAGCAGCTTAGGGTCCGGCCTCGGCGGCTACACCTTC. Translated: CASSLGSGLGGYTF.

The rearrangement links TRBV27 to TRBJ2-7; 9 bases line up with TRBD1. This CDR3 has 17 amino acids. Germline CDR1 and CDR2: MNHEY and SMNVEV (reference sequence). V lost 2 bases and J lost 3; bases outside the gene matches: 11. CDR3 loop: CASSLGFGGTGNYEQYF. The CDR3 nucleotides read TGTGCCAGCAGTTTAGGGTTCGGCGGGACAGGGAACTACGAGCAGTACTTC.

A few counts support this clone. J is TRBJ2-1 and V is TRBV6-1; 9 bases match TRBD2. The germline CDR1 and CDR2 sequences are MNHNS and SASEGT. The CDR3 consists of 17 residues. With V trimmed by 0 bases and J by 5 bases, 8 bases remained unmatched. This CDR3 is CASSEAAQASGDNEQFF. CDR3 bases: TGTGCCAGCAGTGAAGCGGCTCAGGCTAGCGGGGACAATGAGCAGTTCTTC.

V is TRBV11-2 and J is TRBJ1-1; no clear D gene. The V and J ends lost 1 base and 8 bases respectively, with 8 bases between them. The CDR3 is made up of 12 amino acids. Germline V CDR1 and CDR2: SGHAT, FQNNGV. Here the CDR3 DNA reads TGTGCCAGCAGCTTAGGGGTAAGCGAAGCTTTCTTT. Its protein product is CASSLGVSEAFF.

The V gene is TRBV4-1, the J gene TRBJ2-7; the match to TRBD2 covers 13 bases. Germline-derived CDR1 and CDR2 are MGHRA and YSYEKL. CDR3 length: 16 residues. V lost 3 bases to trimming and J lost 4 bases; unmatched junction nucleotides: 6. For the CDR3, the DNA is TGCGCCAGCAGCCATCATGGACTAGCGGGAGCGTACGAGCAGTACTTC. Its protein is CASSHHGLAGAYEQYF.

This clone was seen more than once but under ten times. The chain links TRBV29-1 to TRBJ2-4; a possible D gene is TRBD1 (6 bases). There are 12 residues in the CDR3. The V and J ends lost 4 bases and 3 bases respectively, with 7 bases between them. The V gene's germline CDR1 is SQVTM and CDR2 ANQGSEA. DNA for the CDR3: TGCAGCGTTGGAGGGGGCAAAAACATTCAGTACTTC. Translated: CSVGGGKNIQYF. The entire variable domain, with the rest obtained from reference TRBV29-1 and TRBJ2-4, is as follows: SAVISQKPSRDICQRGTSLTIQCQVDSQVTMMFWYRQQPGQSLTLIATANQGSEATYESGFVIDKFPISRPNLTFSTLTVSNMSPEDSSIYLCSVGGGKNIQYFGAGTRLSVL.

The chain links TRBV5-4 to TRBJ2-2; 9 nucleotides align to TRBD1. The CDR3 spans 15 residues. Germline loops: CDR1 SGHNT, CDR2 YYREEE (reference sequence). Unmatched junction bases numbered 6, after V lost 4 bases and J lost 5 bases. The CDR3 loop is CASSPGQGITGELFF. CDR3 nucleotide sequence: TGTGCCAGCAGCCCGGGACAGGGTATTACCGGGGAGCTGTTTTTT.

The chain employs TRBV5-4 and TRBJ2-2; a weak D match, TRBD1 (6 bases). Germline V gives CDR1 SGHNT, CDR2 YYREEE (reference sequence). The CDR3 is made up of 15 amino acids. The V end was cut by 2 bases, the J end by 4 bases, with 12 bases between. The CDR3 nucleotides are TGTGCCAGCAGCTTCCGGGACAAAGTCACCGGGGAGCTGTTTTTT. Amino acid sequence: CASSFRDKVTGELFF.

This rearrangement joins TRBV28 to TRBJ1-4; D remains unclear. Germline loops: CDR1 MDHEN, CDR2 SYDVKM. Trimming took off 3 bases at V and 1 base at J, with 6 bases between the two ends. The CDR3 length is 14 residues. The CDR3 DNA reads TGTGCCAGCAGTTTGACACAAACTAATGAAAAACTGTTTTTT. It codes for CASSLTQTNEKLFF.

V gene TRBV5-6 combines with J gene TRBJ2-2; D is unclear. Trimming cost V 4 bases and J 7 bases, with 29 bases left between them. The CDR3 covers 19 residues. In germline, CDR1 is SGHDT, CDR2 YYEEEE. The CDR3: CASSPARLSRKSVLGELFF. DNA of the CDR3: TGTGCCAGCAGCCCCGCGCGTCTAAGTAGGAAGTCCGTCCTCGGGGAGCTGTTTTTT.

The V call is TRBV18, the J call TRBJ1-2; no clear D gene. Trimming cost V 6 bases and J 4 bases, with 9 bases left between them. The CDR3 runs to 12 residues. Germline CDR1 KGHSH, CDR2 LQKENI. The CDR3: CASSSNSYGYTF. The CDR3 region has the DNA TGTGCCAGCTCCTCGAACAGCTATGGCTACACCTTC.

This clone was picked up one time. V usage is TRBV10-2 and J usage is TRBJ2-1; the match to TRBD1 covers 8 bases. Trimming cost V 10 bases and J 4 bases; bases outside gene matches: 6. The CDR3 extends over 13 amino acids. Germline CDR1 is WSHSY and CDR2 is SAAADI. CDR3 nucleotides: TGCGCCATCCGACAGGGGATTTACAATGAGCAGTTCTTC. Translating it yields CAIRQGIYNEQFF.